The text below deals with one T cell receptor (beta chain). The entry originates in a study of CD8 T cells in Susac syndrome. In the study overall: Sequenced Susac syndrome patients included roughly six with clinically active disease and about eight in remission. Patients with Susac syndrome were therapy-naive, taking corticosteroids, with some also receiving intravenous immunoglobulin, or taking intravenous immunoglobulin alone at the time their blood was drawn.

Reverse transcription of roughly 0.45 to 1 ug RNA was carried out with random hexamers. TCRdb re-derived calls from the immunoSEQ multiplex PCR reads in MiXCR, one entry per CDR3 protein. Of about 240,000 distinct CDR3 sequences in the sample, 96% were seen once. The receptor was derived from a human donor with Susac syndrome. The sequencing sample was made of CD4+ T cells from PBMCs.

The CDR3 protein is CSTQPREAPRAQYF. CDR3 in DNA: TGCAGCACCCAACCCCGCGAAGCGCCCAGGGCCCAGTACTTC. This chain uses TRBV29-1 with TRBJ2-5, with TRBD1 as a possible D gene (5 bases). The length of the CDR3 is 14 residues. From germline, CDR1 is SQVTM and CDR2 ANQGSEA. Trimming pared 8 bases from V and 9 bases from J, leaving 25 bases between. The complete variable domain, with remaining parts taken from reference TRBV29-1 and TRBJ2-5, reads SAVISQKPSRDICQRGTSLTIQCQVDSQVTMMFWYRQQPGQSLTLIATANQGSEATYESGFVIDKFPISRPNLTFSTLTVSNMSPEDSSIYLCSTQPREAPRAQYFGPGTRLLVL.